Below are 3 T cell receptor beta chains sequenced from a single sample in a study of shared clonotypes between healthy human individuals. Only in-frame clones appear in the TCRdb table, and some are missing; sequencing was by immunoSEQ multiplex PCR. The data show more than 2 million clones, with roughly 95% seen just once and approximately 0.13% held by the top ten. The specimen was naive CD4+ T cells sorted from blood. Subset indicated: CD45RA+ positively selected. The source is a man between 18 and 35 years old in good health.

The rearrangement links TRBV5-1 to TRBJ2-7; D call uncertain. Per germline, CDR1 SGHRS and CDR2 YFSETQ. The CDR3 consists of 11 residues. With 4 bases removed from V and 6 bases from J, the gap between germline ends came to 8 bases. The CDR3 nucleotides are TGCGCCAGCAGCCAGTCAAGCGAGCAGTACTTC. This encodes CASSQSSEQYF.

The chain carries TRBV7-6 and TRBJ1-2, with D hard to call. This CDR3 comprises 12 residues. Germline CDR1 is SGHVS and CDR2 is FNYEAQ. The V and J ends lost 10 bases and 2 bases respectively, with 11 bases between them. The CDR3 DNA is TGTGCCATCCAGGTACGGAACTATGGCTACACCTTC. Encoded protein: CAIQVRNYGYTF.

The V gene is TRBV28, the J gene TRBJ1-1; no clear D. This CDR3 is built from 13 residues. Trimming cost V 9 bases and J 0 bases, with 11 bases left between them. Germline V gene data show CDR1 as MDHEN and CDR2 as SYDVKM. The DNA for the CDR3 is TGTGCCAGGCGCGGCCCATTGAACACTGAAGCTTTCTTT. Its protein product is CARRGPLNTEAFF.